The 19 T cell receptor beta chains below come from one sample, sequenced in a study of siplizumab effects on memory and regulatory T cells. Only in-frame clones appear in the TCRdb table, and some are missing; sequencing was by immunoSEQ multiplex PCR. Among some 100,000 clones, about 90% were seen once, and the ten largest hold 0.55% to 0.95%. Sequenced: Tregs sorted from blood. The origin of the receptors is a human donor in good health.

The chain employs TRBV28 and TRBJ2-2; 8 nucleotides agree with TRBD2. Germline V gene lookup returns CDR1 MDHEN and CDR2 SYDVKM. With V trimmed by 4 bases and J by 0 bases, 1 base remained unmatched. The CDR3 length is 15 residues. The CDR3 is CASSWGLANTGELFF. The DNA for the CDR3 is TGTGCCAGCAGTTGGGGACTAGCGAACACCGGGGAGCTGTTTTTT.

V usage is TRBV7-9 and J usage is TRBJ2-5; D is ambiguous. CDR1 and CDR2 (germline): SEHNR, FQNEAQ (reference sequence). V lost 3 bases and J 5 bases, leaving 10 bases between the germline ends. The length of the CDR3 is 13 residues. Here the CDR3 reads CASSFGRDETQYF. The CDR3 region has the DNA TGTGCCAGCAGCTTTGGAAGGGATGAGACCCAGTACTTC.

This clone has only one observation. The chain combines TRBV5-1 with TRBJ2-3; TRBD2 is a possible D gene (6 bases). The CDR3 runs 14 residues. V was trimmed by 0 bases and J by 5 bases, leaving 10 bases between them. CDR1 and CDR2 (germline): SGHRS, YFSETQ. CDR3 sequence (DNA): TGCGCCAGCAGCTTGGGTCGGGGGAGAGATACGCAGTATTTT. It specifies CASSLGRGRDTQYF.

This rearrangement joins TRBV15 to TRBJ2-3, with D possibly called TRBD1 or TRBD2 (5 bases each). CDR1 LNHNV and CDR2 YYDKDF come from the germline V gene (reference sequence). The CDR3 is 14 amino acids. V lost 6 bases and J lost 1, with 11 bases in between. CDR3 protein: CATRGTDGTDTQYF. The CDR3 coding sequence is TGTGCCACCAGGGGGACGGACGGCACAGATACGCAGTATTTT.

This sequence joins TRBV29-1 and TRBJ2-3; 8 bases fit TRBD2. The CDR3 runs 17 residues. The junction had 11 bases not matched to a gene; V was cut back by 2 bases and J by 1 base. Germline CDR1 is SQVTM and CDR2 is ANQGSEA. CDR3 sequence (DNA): TGCAGCGTTGAATCGTCTCGGACGGGAGGGCGCACAGATACGCAGTATTTT. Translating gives CSVESSRTGGRTDTQYF.

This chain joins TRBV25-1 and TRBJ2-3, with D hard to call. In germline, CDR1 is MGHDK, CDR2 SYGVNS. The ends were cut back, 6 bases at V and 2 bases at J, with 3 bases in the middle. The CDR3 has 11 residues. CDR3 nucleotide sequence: TGTGCCAGCAGGTTCACAGATACGCAGTATTTT. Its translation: CASRFTDTQYF.

The CDR3 here is CAIASQGAQGEQYF. The CDR3 bases are TGTGCCATCGCATCACAGGGGGCGCAGGGCGAGCAGTACTTC. This sequence joins TRBV10-3 and TRBJ2-7; TRBD1 aligns across 9 bases. Germline CDR1 ENHRY, CDR2 SYGVKD. The length of the CDR3 is 14 residues. V lost 8 bases to trimming and J lost 6 bases; unmatched junction nucleotides: 11.

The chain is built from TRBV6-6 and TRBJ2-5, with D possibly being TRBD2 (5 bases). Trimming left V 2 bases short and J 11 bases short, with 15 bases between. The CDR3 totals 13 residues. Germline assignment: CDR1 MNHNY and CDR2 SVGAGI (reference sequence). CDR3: CASSYPPSLLQYF. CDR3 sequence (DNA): TGTGCCAGCAGTTACCCTCCTAGCTTATTGCAGTACTTC.

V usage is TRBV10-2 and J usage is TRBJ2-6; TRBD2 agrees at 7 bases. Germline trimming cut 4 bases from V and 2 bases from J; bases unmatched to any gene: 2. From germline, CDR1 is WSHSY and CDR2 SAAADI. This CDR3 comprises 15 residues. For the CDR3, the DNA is TGCGCCAGCAGTGGAGGACTAGCTGGGGCCAACGTCCTGACTTTC. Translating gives CASSGGLAGANVLTF.

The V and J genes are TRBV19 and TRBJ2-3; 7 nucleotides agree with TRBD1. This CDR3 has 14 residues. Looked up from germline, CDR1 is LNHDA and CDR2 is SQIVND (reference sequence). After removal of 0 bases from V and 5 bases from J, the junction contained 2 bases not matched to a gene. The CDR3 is CASSIDSGGDTQYF. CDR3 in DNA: TGTGCCAGTAGTATAGATTCAGGGGGAGATACGCAGTATTTT.

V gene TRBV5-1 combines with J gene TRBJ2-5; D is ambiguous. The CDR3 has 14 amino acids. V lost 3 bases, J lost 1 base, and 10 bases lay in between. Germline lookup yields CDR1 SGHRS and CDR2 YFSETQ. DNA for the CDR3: TGCGCCAGCAGCTCGACTGGGATCCAAGAGACCCAGTACTTC. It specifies CASSSTGIQETQYF.

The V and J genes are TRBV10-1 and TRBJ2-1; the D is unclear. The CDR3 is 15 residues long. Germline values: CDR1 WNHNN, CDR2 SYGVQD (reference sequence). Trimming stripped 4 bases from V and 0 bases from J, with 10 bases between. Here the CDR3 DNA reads TGCGCCAGCAGTGTCCCCTGCACCTCCTACAATGAGCAGTTCTTC. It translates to CASSVPCTSYNEQFF.

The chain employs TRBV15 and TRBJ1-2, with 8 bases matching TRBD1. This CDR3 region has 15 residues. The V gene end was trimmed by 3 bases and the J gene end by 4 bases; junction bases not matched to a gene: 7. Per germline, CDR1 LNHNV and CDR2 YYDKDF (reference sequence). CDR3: CATSSGQGPPYGYTF. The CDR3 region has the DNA TGTGCCACCAGCAGTGGACAGGGCCCTCCCTATGGCTACACCTTC.

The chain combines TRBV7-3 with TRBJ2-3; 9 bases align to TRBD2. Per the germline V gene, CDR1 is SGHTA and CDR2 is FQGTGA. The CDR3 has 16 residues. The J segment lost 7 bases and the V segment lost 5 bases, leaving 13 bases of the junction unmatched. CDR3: CASSRGGSGRQHTQYF. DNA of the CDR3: TGTGCCAGCAGCCGGGGCGGTAGCGGGAGACAACATACGCAGTATTTT.

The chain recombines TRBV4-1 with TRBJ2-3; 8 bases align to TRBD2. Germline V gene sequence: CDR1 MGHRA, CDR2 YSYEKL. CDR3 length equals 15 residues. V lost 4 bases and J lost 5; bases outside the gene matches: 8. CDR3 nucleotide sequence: TGCGCCAGCAGCCTCGGGACTAGTCCTCAAGATACGCAGTATTTT. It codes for CASSLGTSPQDTQYF.

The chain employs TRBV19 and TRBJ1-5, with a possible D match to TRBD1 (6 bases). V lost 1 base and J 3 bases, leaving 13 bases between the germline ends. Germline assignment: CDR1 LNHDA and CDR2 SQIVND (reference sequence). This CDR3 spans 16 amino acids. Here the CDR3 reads CASSIVAGANNQPQHF. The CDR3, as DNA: TGTGCCAGTAGTATAGTGGCGGGGGCGAACAATCAGCCCCAGCATTTT. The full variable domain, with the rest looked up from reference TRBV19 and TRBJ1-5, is DGGITQSPKYLFRKEGQNVTLSCEQNLNHDAMYWYRQDPGQGLRLIYYSQIVNDFQKGDIAEGYSVSREKKESFPLTVTSAQKNPTAFYLCASSIVAGANNQPQHFGDGTRLSIL.

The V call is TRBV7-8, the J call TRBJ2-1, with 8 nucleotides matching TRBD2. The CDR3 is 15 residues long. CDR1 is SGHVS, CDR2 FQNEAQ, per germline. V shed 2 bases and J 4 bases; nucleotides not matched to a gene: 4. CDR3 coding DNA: TGTGCCAGCAGCTTAACTAGCGGAGATTACAATGAGCAGTTCTTC. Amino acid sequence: CASSLTSGDYNEQFF.

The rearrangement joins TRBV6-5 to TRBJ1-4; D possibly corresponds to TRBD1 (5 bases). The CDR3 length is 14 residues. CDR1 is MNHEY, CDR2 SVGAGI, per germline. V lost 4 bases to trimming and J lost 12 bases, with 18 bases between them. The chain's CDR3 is CASSFAGPEMELFF. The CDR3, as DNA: TGTGCCAGCAGTTTTGCGGGGCCCGAAATGGAACTGTTTTTT.

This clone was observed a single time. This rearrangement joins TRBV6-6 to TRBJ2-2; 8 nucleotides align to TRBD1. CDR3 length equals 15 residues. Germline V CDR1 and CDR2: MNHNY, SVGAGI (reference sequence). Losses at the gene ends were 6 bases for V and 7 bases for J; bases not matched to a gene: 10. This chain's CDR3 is CASRPPRGLGGELFF. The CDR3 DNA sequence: TGTGCCAGCAGACCCCCCAGGGGGCTGGGCGGGGAGCTGTTTTTT.